This is a list of T cell receptor beta chains from one sample in a study of blood T cell repertoires in COVID-19. TCRdb keeps only in-frame clones here, not all; method: immunoSEQ multiplex PCR. The table has around 100,000 clones, roughly 90% seen once; the top ten hold approximately 1.8%. Sequencing was performed on peripheral blood. All receptors derive from an elderly man with acute or convalescent COVID-19. Both conserved end residues are part of each CDR3. Each record gives: CDR3 length, J gene, D gene, clone size, V gene, CDR3 DNA, CDR3 protein. The D gene is left open where the match is weak. Not every row has a clone size; where given, it reads once, few, many or a size class.

>12|TRBJ1-2|-|once|TRBV27
TGTGCCAGCAGGACAGGTGCGTATGGCTACACCTTC
CASRTGAYGYTF
>15|TRBJ2-2|-|few|TRBV6-5
TGTGCCAGCAGTTACTCGAGAGGGTCGGCCGGGGAGCTGTTTTTT
CASSYSRGSAGELFF
>11|TRBJ1-2|TRBD1|-|TRBV19
TGTGCCAGTGAGACAGGGTATGGCTACACCTTC
CASETGYGYTF
>15|TRBJ2-1|-|-|TRBV6-5
TGTGCCAGCAGCCAAAGGGGGAGCTCCTACAATGAGCAGTTCTTC
CASSQRGSSYNEQFF
>15|TRBJ1-2|TRBD1|-|TRBV4-3
TGCGCCAGCAGCCAAGATCGGGGACAGTGGGATGGCTACACCTTC
CASSQDRGQWDGYTF
>13|TRBJ2-1|-|-|TRBV3-1/TRBV3-2
TGTGCCAGCAGCCACCGACAGGACAATGAGCAGTTCTTC
CASSHRQDNEQFF
>14|TRBJ2-2|-|few|TRBV7-2
TGTGCCAGCAGATGGACTAAAATCCCCGGGGAGCTGTTTTTT
CASRWTKIPGELFF
>14|TRBJ2-3|TRBD2|-|TRBV30
TGTGCTATGGGACTAGCGGGTATCACAGATACGCAGTATTTT
CAMGLAGITDTQYF
>15|TRBJ1-3|-|-|TRBV30
TGTGCCTGGAGCCTTACTATGAGCTCTGGAAACACCATATATTTT
CAWSLTMSSGNTIYF
>15|TRBJ2-1|TRBD1|-|TRBV18
TGTGCCAGCTCACAGGGACAGGGAGAATACAATGAGCAGTTCTTC
CASSQGQGEYNEQFF
>15|TRBJ1-2|-|-|TRBV13
TGTGCCAGCAGCCAAACAGAGACGACTAACTATGGCTACACCTTC
CASSQTETTNYGYTF
>16|TRBJ2-5|TRBD1|-|TRBV9
TGTGCCAGCAGCGGCGGGACAGGGGTGGGCCAAGAGACCCAGTACTTC
CASSGGTGVGQETQYF
>17|TRBJ2-2|-|-|TRBV5-1
TGCGCCAGCAGCTTGGATCCAGGGTTTACCAACACCGGGGAGCTGTTTTTT
CASSLDPGFTNTGELFF
>17|TRBJ2-3|TRBD2|-|TRBV6-4
TGTGCCAGCAACAGACTAGCGGGAGGGTCTAACACAGATACGCAGTATTTT
CASNRLAGGSNTDTQYF
>15|TRBJ2-2|-|-|TRBV7-2
TGTGCCAGCAGCTTAGTCAGGTCAAACACCGGGGAGCTGTTTTTT
CASSLVRSNTGELFF
>13|TRBJ1-1|-|-|TRBV19
TGTGCCAGTAGTACCGGACAGAACACTGAAGCTTTCTTT
CASSTGQNTEAFF
>16|TRBJ2-3|TRBD1|-|TRBV7-9
TGTGCCAGCAGCCCGAGGACAGGAAGACAGACAGATACGCAGTATTTT
CASSPRTGRQTDTQYF
>14|TRBJ1-1|TRBD1|-|TRBV7-8
TGTGCCAGCAGCTTAGAACCGGGACAGGGGGAAGCTTTCTTT
CASSLEPGQGEAFF
>13|TRBJ1-2|-|once|TRBV3-1/TRBV3-2
TGTGCCAGCAGCCAAGATCGGGGTGCTGGCTACACCTTC
CASSQDRGAGYTF
>14|TRBJ2-7|-|-|TRBV27
TGTGCCAGCAGTTTAAAGACAGCTCCCTACGAGCAGTACTTC
CASSLKTAPYEQYF
>13|TRBJ2-7|-|-|TRBV29-1
TGCAGCGTTTTAGACACCTCCTCCTACGAGCAGTACTTC
CSVLDTSSYEQYF
>15|TRBJ1-2|TRBD1|-|TRBV6-5
TGTGCCAGCACCCTCGGGACAGGGGTTAGCTATGGCTACACCTTC
CASTLGTGVSYGYTF
>15|TRBJ2-1|TRBD2|once|TRBV6-5
TGTGCCAGCAGAAGGGTACTAGCGGGGCGCGGGGAGCAGTTCTTC
CASRRVLAGRGEQFF
>11|TRBJ2-7|-|-|TRBV28
TGTGCCAGCAGCCCCCGGTACGAGCAGTACTTC
CASSPRYEQYF
>16|TRBJ2-2|TRBD2|-|TRBV7-6
TGTGCCAGCAGCCCGACTAGCGGGAGTTACACCGGGGAGCTGTTTTTT
CASSPTSGSYTGELFF
>18|TRBJ2-1|-|-|TRBV4-3
TGCGCCAGCAGCCAAGATATGTGGGAGGACGGTCCCTACAATGAGCAGTTCTTC
CASSQDMWEDGPYNEQFF
>14|TRBJ1-1|TRBD1|few|TRBV3-1/TRBV3-2
TGTGCCAGCAGCCCAGACAGGGAATACACTGAAGCTTTCTTT
CASSPDREYTEAFF